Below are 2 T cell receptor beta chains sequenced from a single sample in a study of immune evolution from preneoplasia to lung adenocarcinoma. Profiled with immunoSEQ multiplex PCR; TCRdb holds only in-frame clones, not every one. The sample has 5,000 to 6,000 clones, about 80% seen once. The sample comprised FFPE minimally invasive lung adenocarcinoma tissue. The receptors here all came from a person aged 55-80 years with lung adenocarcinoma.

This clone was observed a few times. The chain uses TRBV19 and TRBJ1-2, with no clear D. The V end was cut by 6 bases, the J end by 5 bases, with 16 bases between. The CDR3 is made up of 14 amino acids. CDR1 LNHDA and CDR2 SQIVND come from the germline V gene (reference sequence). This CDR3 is CASRLSDNVYGYTF. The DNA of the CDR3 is TGTGCCAGTAGACTGTCAGACAACGTTTATGGCTACACCTTC.

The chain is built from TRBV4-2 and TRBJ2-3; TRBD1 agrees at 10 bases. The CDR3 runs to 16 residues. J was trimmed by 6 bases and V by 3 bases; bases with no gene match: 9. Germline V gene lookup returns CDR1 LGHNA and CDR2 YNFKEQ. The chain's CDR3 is CASSHPGQGFLDTQYF. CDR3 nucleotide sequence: TGTGCCAGCAGCCACCCGGGACAGGGGTTTTTGGATACGCAGTATTTT.